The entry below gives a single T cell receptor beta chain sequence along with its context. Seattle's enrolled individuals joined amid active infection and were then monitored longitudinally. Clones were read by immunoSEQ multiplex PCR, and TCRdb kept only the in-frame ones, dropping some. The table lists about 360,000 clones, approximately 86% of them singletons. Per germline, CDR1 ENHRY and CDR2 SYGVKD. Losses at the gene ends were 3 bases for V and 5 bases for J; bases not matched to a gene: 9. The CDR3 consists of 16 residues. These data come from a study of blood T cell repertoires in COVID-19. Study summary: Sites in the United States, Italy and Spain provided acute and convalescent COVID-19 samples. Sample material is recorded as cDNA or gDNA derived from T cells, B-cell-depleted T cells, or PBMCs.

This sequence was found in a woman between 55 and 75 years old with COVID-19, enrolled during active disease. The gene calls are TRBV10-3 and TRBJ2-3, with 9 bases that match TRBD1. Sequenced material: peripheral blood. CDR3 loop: CAISDLVQGAGDTQYF. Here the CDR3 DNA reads TGTGCCATCAGTGACTTAGTACAGGGGGCCGGAGATACGCAGTATTTT.